The clone carrying this T cell receptor beta chain was seen repeatedly, ten times or more. This CDR3 comprises 13 residues. The germline CDR1 and CDR2 sequences are KGHDR and SFDVKD. The V end lost 6 bases, the J end lost 5 bases, and 12 bases lay between the germline ends. The entry originates in a study of regulatory T cells in long-lasting Graves disease. Specified time point: newly diagnosed GD, antithyroid drugs for less than 3 months. The authors made the TCR library using RNA they extracted from PBMCs. Through Arm-PCR of CDR3 regions and iRepertoire HTBI primers, TCR beta libraries were built. From the multiplex PCR reads, TCRdb called clonotypes with MiXCR, one entry per CDR3 protein. This repertoire shows a few hundred thousand distinct CDR3 sequences, 16% found once; its top ten account for less than 35%. The sample also formed part of further work on T cells in Graves' hyperthyroidism and ophthalmopathy. Turning to that study: The primer set for the first-round RT-PCR of the TCR CDR3 was HTBI.

The chain has TRBV24-1 and TRBJ2-5, with D possibly matching TRBD2 (5 bases). Specimen: peripheral blood mononuclear cells (PBMCs), collected at new diagnosis, from a patient treated with antithyroid drugs. This clonotype originated in a man in his forties with Graves disease. CDR3 sequence (DNA): TGTGCCACCAGTCAGAGGGATTGGGAGACCCAGTACTTC. It encodes CATSQRDWETQYF.